One and the same sample provided the 5 T cell receptor beta chains below, sequenced in a study of cytomegalovirus exposure and HLA in healthy donors. Assay: immunoSEQ multiplex PCR; the TCRdb copy retains only in-frame clones and omits some. The sample records around 300,000 clones, 65% to 90% being singletons. The sample was PBMCs. These receptors all stem from a young woman in good health and CMV-seronegative.

The chain combines TRBV5-1 with TRBJ2-6, with unresolved D. Per the germline V gene, CDR1 is SGHRS and CDR2 is YFSETQ. The CDR3 loop spans 15 amino acids. The V and J ends lost 4 bases and 1 base respectively, with 9 bases between them. The CDR3 spells CASSLSRSGANVLTF. The DNA of the CDR3 is TGCGCCAGCAGCCTGTCGCGTTCTGGGGCCAACGTCCTGACTTTC.

There are a few counts of this clone. J is TRBJ1-6 and V is TRBV5-4; 10 nucleotides line up with TRBD1. With V trimmed by 1 base and J by 8 bases, 3 bases remained unmatched. The CDR3 length is 15 residues. Germline V lookup: CDR1 SGHNT, CDR2 YYREEE (reference sequence). The CDR3 loop reads CASSLMDRGYSPLHF. The CDR3, as DNA: TGTGCCAGCAGCTTGATGGACAGGGGGTATTCACCCCTCCACTTT.

V gene TRBV9 combines with J gene TRBJ2-7; perhaps TRBD1 as D (5 bases). The germline V and J ends were trimmed by 4 bases and 2 bases, with 10 bases remaining between them. Germline values: CDR1 SGDLS, CDR2 YYNGEE. The CDR3 consists of 13 residues. The CDR3 protein is CASSSDSPYEQYF. CDR3 coding DNA: TGTGCCAGCAGCAGCGACAGTCCCTACGAGCAGTACTTC.

The genes are TRBV11-2 and TRBJ2-1; 7 bases agree with TRBD2. Per the germline V gene, CDR1 is SGHAT and CDR2 is FQNNGV. V lost 5 bases, J lost 2 bases, and 9 bases stayed unmatched. CDR3 length: 16 amino acids. CDR3 sequence: CASSQRGLGTYNEQFF. CDR3 coding DNA: TGTGCCAGCAGCCAGCGGGGTCTGGGGACCTACAATGAGCAGTTCTTC. Full variable domain (missing parts from reference TRBV11-2 and TRBJ2-1): EAGVAQSPRYKIIEKRQSVAFWCNPISGHATLYWYQQILGQGPKLLIQFQNNGVVDDSQLPKDRFSAERLKGVDSTLKIQPAKLEDSAVYLCASSQRGLGTYNEQFFGPGTRLTVL.

The chain couples TRBV5-1 to TRBJ2-2; unclear D gene. CDR3 length: 15 residues. Germline lookup yields CDR1 SGHRS and CDR2 YFSETQ. The V and J ends lost 2 bases and 1 base respectively, with 9 bases between them. The CDR3 bases are TGCGCCAGCAGCTTTTGGCGGTTGAACACCGGGGAGCTGTTTTTT. As protein: CASSFWRLNTGELFF.